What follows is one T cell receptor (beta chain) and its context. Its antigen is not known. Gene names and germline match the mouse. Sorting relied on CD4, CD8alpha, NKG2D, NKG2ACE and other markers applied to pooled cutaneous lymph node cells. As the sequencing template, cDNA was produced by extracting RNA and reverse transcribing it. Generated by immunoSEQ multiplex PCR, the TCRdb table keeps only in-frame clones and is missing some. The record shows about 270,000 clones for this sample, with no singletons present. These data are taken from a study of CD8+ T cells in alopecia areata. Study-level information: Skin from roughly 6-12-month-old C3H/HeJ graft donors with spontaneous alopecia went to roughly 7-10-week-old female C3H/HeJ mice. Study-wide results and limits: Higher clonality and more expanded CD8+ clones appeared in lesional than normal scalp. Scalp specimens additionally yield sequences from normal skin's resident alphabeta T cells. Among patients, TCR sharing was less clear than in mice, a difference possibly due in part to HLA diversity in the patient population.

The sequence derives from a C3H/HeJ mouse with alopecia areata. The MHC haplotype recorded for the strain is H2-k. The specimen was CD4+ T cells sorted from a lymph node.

CDR3 bases read: TGTGCCAGCAGGATGACAGGGGCCTAT. As protein: CASRMTGAY. The CDR3 as a whole reads CASRMTGAYEQYF. This chain uses TRBV19 with TRBJ2-7, with 8 bases that match TRBD1. The CDR3 end is not reached by the read, which stops 4 residues before it; the germline J gene fills it in. Germline CDR1 reads FNHDT; CDR2 reads SITEND (reference sequence). The CDR3 loop spans 13 amino acids. V lost 5 bases to trimming and J lost 2 bases; unmatched junction nucleotides: 3.